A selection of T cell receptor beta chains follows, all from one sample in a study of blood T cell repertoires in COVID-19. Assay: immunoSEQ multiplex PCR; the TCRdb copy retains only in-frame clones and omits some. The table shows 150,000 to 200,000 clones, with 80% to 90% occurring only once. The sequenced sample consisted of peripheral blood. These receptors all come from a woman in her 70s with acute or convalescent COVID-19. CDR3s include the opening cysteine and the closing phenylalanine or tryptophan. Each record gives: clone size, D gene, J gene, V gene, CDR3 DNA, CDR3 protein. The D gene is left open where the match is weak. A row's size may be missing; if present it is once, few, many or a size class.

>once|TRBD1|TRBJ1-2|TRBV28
TGTGCCAGCAGTATGACAGGGGTGAGGGACGGCTACACCTTC
CASSMTGVRDGYTF
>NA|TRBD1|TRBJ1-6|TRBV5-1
TGCGCCAGCGGGACAGGAGATTCTAATTCACCCCTCCACTTT
CASGTGDSNSPLHF
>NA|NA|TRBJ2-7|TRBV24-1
TGTGCCACCAGTGATCCAGACAGATACGAGCAGTACTTC
CATSDPDRYEQYF
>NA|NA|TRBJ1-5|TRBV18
TGTGCCAGCTCAGATTCGGTGTTTCAGCCCCAGCATTTT
CASSDSVFQPQHF
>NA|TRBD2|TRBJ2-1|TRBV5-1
TGCGCCAGCAGCTATGCCTCCTACATTTTGCACGTGGGACTAGCGGGCACCTACAATGAGCAGTTCTTC
CASSYASYILHVGLAGTYNEQFF
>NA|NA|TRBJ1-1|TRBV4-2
TGTGCCAGCAGCGGAGACAGAACGAACACTGAAGCTTTCTTT
CASSGDRTNTEAFF
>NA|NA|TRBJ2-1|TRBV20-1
TGCAGTGCTAGAGCTGTAGTTGAGCAGTTCTTC
CSARAVVEQFF
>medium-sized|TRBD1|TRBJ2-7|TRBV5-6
TGTGCCAGCAGCTGGGACAGAGGCTACGAGCAGTACTTC
CASSWDRGYEQYF
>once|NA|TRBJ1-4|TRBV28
TGTGCCAGCAGTTTATCGGGGGGGCCGCTGACTAATGAAAAACTGTTTTTT
CASSLSGGPLTNEKLFF
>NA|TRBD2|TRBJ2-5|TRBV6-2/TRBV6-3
TGTGCCAGCAGTTATAGGGCCGGTAGCGGGCCCAATCAAGAGACCCAGTACTTC
CASSYRAGSGPNQETQYF
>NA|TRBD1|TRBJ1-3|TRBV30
TGTGCCTGGACGCGGGACAGAGATTACTCTGGAAACACCATATATTTT
CAWTRDRDYSGNTIYF